Listed below are T cell receptor beta chains from one sample, sequenced in a study of blood T cells in healthy people across ages. TCRdb processed the 5' RACE reads anew with MiXCR; each CDR3 protein has one entry. Among around 1.7 million distinct CDR3 sequences listed, over 25% were seen once. The sample comprised blood. These receptors all come from a young woman in good health. Each CDR3 is given with its conserved first and last residue. The D gene is left open where the match is weak. Some rows mark clone size as missing; the rest say once, few, many or name a class of expanded clone.

CDR3	DNA	length	V	J	size	D
CASTGTAYGGYNEQFF	TGTGCCAGCACCGGGACAGCCTACGGAGGGTACAATGAGCAGTTCTTC	16	TRBV12-3/TRBV12-4	TRBJ2-1	.	.
CSALGAGNEKLFF	TGCAGTGCCCTCGGGGCAGGGAATGAAAAACTGTTTTTT	13	TRBV20-1	TRBJ1-4	few	.
CASSLIGGVGNEQFF	TGTGCCAGCAGCTTAATTGGGGGGGTGGGCAATGAGCAGTTCTTC	15	TRBV7-2	TRBJ2-1	.	TRBD2
CASSLKVNEQFF	TGCGCCAGCAGCTTGAAGGTCAATGAGCAGTTCTTC	12	TRBV5-1	TRBJ2-1	many	.
CASSQGPGTVINEQFF	TGCGCCAGCAGCCAGGGTCCCGGGACGGTGATAAATGAGCAGTTCTTC	16	TRBV4-1	TRBJ2-1	few	.
CASSQDSGGGKNIQYF	TGTGCCAGCAGCCAAGATTCAGGAGGAGGCAAAAACATTCAGTACTTC	16	TRBV4-2	TRBJ2-4	.	.
CASSLSYGEAFF	TGCGCCAGCAGCTTGAGTTACGGTGAAGCTTTCTTT	12	TRBV5-1	TRBJ1-1	.	.
CASSRRTWGRAYNEQFF	TGCGCCAGCAGCCGCAGAACTTGGGGCAGGGCCTACAATGAGCAGTTCTTC	17	TRBV4-3	TRBJ2-1	few	.
CAIRDIGGYTF	TGTGCCATCAGAGATATTGGCGGCTACACCTTC	11	TRBV10-3	TRBJ1-2	many	.
CSARVGGPNTEAFF	TGCAGTGCTAGAGTAGGGGGGCCCAACACTGAAGCTTTCTTT	14	TRBV20-1	TRBJ1-1	.	.
CASSLASDSGANVLTF	TGTGCCAGCAGCTTAGCTTCCGACTCTGGGGCCAACGTCCTGACTTTC	16	TRBV7-9	TRBJ2-6	many	.